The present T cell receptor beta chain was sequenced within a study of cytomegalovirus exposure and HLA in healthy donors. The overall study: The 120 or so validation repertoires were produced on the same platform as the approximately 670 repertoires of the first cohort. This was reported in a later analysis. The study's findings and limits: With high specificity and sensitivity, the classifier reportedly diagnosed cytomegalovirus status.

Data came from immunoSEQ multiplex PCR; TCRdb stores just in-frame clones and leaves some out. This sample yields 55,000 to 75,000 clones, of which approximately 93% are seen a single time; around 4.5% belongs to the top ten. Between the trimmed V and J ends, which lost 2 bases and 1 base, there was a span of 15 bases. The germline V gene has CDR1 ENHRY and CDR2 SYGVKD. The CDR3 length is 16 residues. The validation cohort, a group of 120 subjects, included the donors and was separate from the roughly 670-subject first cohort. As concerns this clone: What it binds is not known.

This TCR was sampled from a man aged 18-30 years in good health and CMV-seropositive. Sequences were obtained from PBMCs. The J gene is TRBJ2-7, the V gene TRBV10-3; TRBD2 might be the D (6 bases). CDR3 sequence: CAISEGLSAGSYEQYF. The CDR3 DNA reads TGTGCCATCAGTGAGGGACTGAGTGCGGGGTCCTACGAGCAGTACTTC.